This T cell receptor beta chain was sequenced in a study of T cell responses to AZD1222 COVID-19 vaccine. Study conclusions and caveats: Just a handful of AZD1222 recipients tested seropositive at baseline. Most donors were white British, females outnumbered males, and clonal diversity was possibly underestimated. CD4 TCRs linked to vaccination spanned spike, dominating at 160-218 and 743-854.

CDR3 length: 15 amino acids. Germline-derived CDR1 and CDR2 are MNHEY and SVGAGI. Trimming stripped 6 bases from V and 6 bases from J, with 18 bases between. Note on this clone: Its antigen is not known.

Here immunoSEQ multiplex PCR was the method, and the copy in TCRdb shows in-frame clones only, minus some. The sample lists 180,000 or so clones, 80% to 90% occurring once. The chain carries TRBV6-5 and TRBJ1-3; D call uncertain. The clonotype comes from an adult in good health. Sequencing used peripheral blood, obtained on day 0 of AZD1222 vaccination. In DNA, the CDR3 is TGTGCCAGCAGCCGTTTTAAGGAACCTCAAAACACCATATATTTT. This sequence encodes CASSRFKEPQNTIYF.